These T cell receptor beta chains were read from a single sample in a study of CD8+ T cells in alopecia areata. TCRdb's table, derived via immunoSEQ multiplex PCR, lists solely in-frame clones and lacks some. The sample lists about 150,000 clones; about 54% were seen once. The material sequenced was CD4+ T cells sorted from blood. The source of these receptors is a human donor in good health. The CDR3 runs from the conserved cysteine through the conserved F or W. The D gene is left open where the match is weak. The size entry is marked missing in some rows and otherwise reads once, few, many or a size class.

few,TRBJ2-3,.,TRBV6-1,CASPRVPADTQYF,TGTGCCAGCCCTAGGGTACCGGCAGATACGCAGTATTTT
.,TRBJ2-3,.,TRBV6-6,CASSPRDTDTQYF,TGTGCCAGCAGTCCGCGGGACACAGATACGCAGTATTTT
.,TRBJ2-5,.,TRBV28,CASSLAGNMETQYF,TGTGCCAGCAGTTTGGCAGGGAACATGGAGACCCAGTACTTC
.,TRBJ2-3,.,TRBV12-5,CASGHPGAPDTQYF,TGTGCTAGTGGTCACCCGGGAGCCCCGGATACGCAGTATTTT
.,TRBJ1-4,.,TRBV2,CASSVRFNEKLFF,TGTGCCAGCAGTGTGAGGTTTAATGAAAAACTGTTTTTT
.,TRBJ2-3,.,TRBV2,CASSEAGTHQYF,TGTGCCAGCAGTGAAGCCGGGACGCATCAGTATTTT
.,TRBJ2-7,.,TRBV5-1,CASSFNEQYF,TGCGCCAGCAGCTTTAACGAGCAGTACTTC
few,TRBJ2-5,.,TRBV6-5,CASRLGSQETQYF,TGTGCCAGCAGGTTGGGCAGCCAAGAGACCCAGTACTTC
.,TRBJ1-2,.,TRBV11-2,CASSLGQDYGYTF,TGTGCCAGCAGCTTAGGGCAAGACTATGGCTACACCTTC
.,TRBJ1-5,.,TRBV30,CAWIRGGKSGNQPQHF,TGTGCCTGGATTAGGGGAGGGAAGTCGGGCAATCAGCCCCAGCATTTT
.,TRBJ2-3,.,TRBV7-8,CASSPRGLSTDTQYF,TGTGCCAGCAGCCCCCGGGGGCTCAGCACAGATACGCAGTATTTT
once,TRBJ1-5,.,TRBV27,CASSFTGNQPQHF,TGTGCCAGCAGTTTCACGGGCAATCAGCCCCAGCATTTT